This entry lists 6 T cell receptor beta chains sequenced from one sample in a study of T cells in Graves' hyperthyroidism and ophthalmopathy (dated by TCRdb to the late 2010s). Receptors were amplified or captured by multiplex PCR. Sequencing was carried out with an Illumina HiSeq 2000. TCR beta CDR3 regions were amplified from RNA transcripts. The TCR CDR3 was subjected to a first round of RT-PCR using the HTBI primer set and the Qiagen OneStep RT-PCR kit. The raw public data were reprocessed by TCRdb itself: fastp quality trimming at Q25, MiXCR clonotype calling, in-frame beta chains only. Identical CDR3 protein sequences are pooled into one entry, listed with their most common genes and DNA. The sample table records roughly 500,000 distinct CDR3 sequences; roughly 14% of these occur just once. Together, the top ten hold about 5.8% of the sample. Material: blood. The receptors were sampled from a woman aged 30 to 39 with Graves' hyperthyroidism that later progressed to Graves' ophthalmopathy.

This clonotype appeared many times. The chain combines TRBV20-1 with TRBJ1-2; no clear D. The V gene's germline CDR1 is DFQATT and CDR2 SNEGSKA (reference sequence). V lost 0 bases and J 3 bases, leaving 8 bases between the germline ends. This CDR3 has 13 residues. The CDR3 DNA reads TGCAGTGCTAGAGATCGAAAGGACTATGGCTACACCTTC. Protein product: CSARDRKDYGYTF.

The chain joins TRBV2 to TRBJ2-2; the D is unclear. Germline V gene lookup returns CDR1 SNHLY and CDR2 FYNNEI. V was trimmed by 2 bases and J by 8 bases, leaving 9 bases between them. This CDR3 has 13 residues. CDR3 DNA: TGTGCCAGCAGTGAAAGGCCCGCAGGGGAGCTGTTTTTT. Protein sequence: CASSERPAGELFF.

This clonotype was seen ten or more times. The chain carries TRBV2 and TRBJ1-6; a possible D gene is TRBD1 (5 bases). CDR3 size: 18 residues. V lost 5 bases and J lost 10, with 27 bases in between. CDR1 and CDR2 (germline): SNHLY, FYNNEI. The CDR3 DNA reads as TGTGCCAGCAGTCCCCTCGATGGGGGACCACCTAGGAACTCACCCCTCCACTTT. Translating gives CASSPLDGGPPRNSPLHF. The whole variable domain, remainder taken from reference TRBV2 and TRBJ1-6, is EPEVTQTPSHQVTQMGQEVILRCVPISNHLYFYWYRQILGQKVEFLVSFYNNEISEKSEIFDDQFSVERPDGSNFTLKIRSTKLEDSAMYFCASSPLDGGPPRNSPLHFGNGTRLTVT.

This clonotype was observed many times. CDR3: CASSDYSPQYF. CDR3 nucleotides: TGTGCCAGCAGTGATTATAGCCCCCAGTACTTC. The chain employs TRBV2 and TRBJ2-5; D gene ambiguous. This CDR3 has 11 amino acids. CDR1 is SNHLY, CDR2 FYNNEI, per germline. Trimming took 3 bases from V and 9 from J, leaving 8 bases between them.

This clonotype was found many times. The DNA of the CDR3 is TGTGCCAGCAAAAATTGGGCCCAGGCTGCGGTTGGCTACACCTTC. Its translation is CASKNWAQAAVGYTF. This sequence joins TRBV27 and TRBJ1-2; D gene unclear. Trimming took off 7 bases at V and 7 bases at J, with 22 bases between the two ends. Per the germline V gene, CDR1 is MNHEY and CDR2 is SMNVEV (reference sequence). The CDR3 consists of 15 residues.

V and J are TRBV6-5 and TRBJ2-1, with TRBD2 identical over 7 bases. V lost 0 bases to trimming and J lost 3 bases; unmatched junction nucleotides: 5. Germline CDR1 MNHEY, CDR2 SVGAGI. This CDR3 spans 16 amino acids. CDR3 region: CASSYSPSGLYNEQFF. The CDR3 region has the DNA TGTGCCAGCAGTTACTCGCCTAGCGGCCTCTACAATGAGCAGTTCTTC.